The 12 T cell receptor beta chains below were found in one sample sequenced in a study of cytomegalovirus exposure and HLA in healthy donors. Both 60 Vbeta primers and 13 Jbeta primers went into the PCR. Sequencing was performed with immunoSEQ multiplex PCR; in TCRdb, only in-frame clones are kept and a portion is missing. The sample shows some 110,000 clones, 77% of them seen only once. The sequencing input was PBMCs. The receptor set was obtained from a man aged 45 to 65 in good health and CMV-seropositive.

The chain has TRBV29-1 and TRBJ1-4; D is possibly TRBD1 (5 bases). The germline CDR1 and CDR2 sequences are SQVTM and ANQGSEA. This CDR3 is 13 amino acids long. Trimming removed 7 bases at V and 7 bases at J, with 16 bases between. CDR3 bases: TGCAGCGCCAGGGTAGGGCGGGGTGAAAAACTGTTTTTT. Translating it yields CSARVGRGEKLFF.

This clone has a handful of counts. The V call is TRBV19, the J call TRBJ1-1; TRBD1 matches 11 bases. Germline V gives CDR1 LNHDA, CDR2 SQIVND (reference sequence). This CDR3 is 15 amino acids long. With V trimmed by 0 bases and J by 4 bases, 1 base remained unmatched. Written as DNA, the CDR3 is TGTGCCAGTAGTATAGACGGGACAGGGGGCACTGAAGCTTTCTTT. Protein sequence: CASSIDGTGGTEAFF.

The chain links TRBV10-3 to TRBJ2-5; D is unclear. This CDR3 has 15 amino acids. V lost 0 bases and J 2 bases, leaving 10 bases between the germline ends. Looked up from germline, CDR1 is ENHRY and CDR2 is SYGVKD. In DNA form, the CDR3 reads TGTGCCATCAGTGAGTCGAAGCAGGCACAAGAGACCCAGTACTTC. Protein product: CAISESKQAQETQYF.

This chain connects TRBV10-2 to TRBJ1-5; D is ambiguous. Germline V gene lookup returns CDR1 WSHSY and CDR2 SAAADI. The CDR3 totals 14 residues. Trimming removed 6 bases at V and 4 bases at J, with 13 bases between. The chain's CDR3 is CASRREAENQPQHF. CDR3 sequence (DNA): TGCGCCAGCAGACGGGAGGCAGAAAATCAGCCCCAGCATTTT.

This chain connects TRBV9 to TRBJ1-1; D remains ambiguous. This CDR3 region has 13 residues. Germline CDR1 SGDLS, CDR2 YYNGEE. Trimming took 4 bases from V and 1 from J, leaving 8 bases between them. The CDR3 region has the DNA TGTGCCAGCAGCTGGGGAGGGAACACTGAAGCTTTCTTT. This codes for CASSWGGNTEAFF.

This sequence joins TRBV30 and TRBJ1-4; D is uncertain. The CDR3 consists of 15 residues. Looked up from germline, CDR1 is GTSNPN and CDR2 is SVGIG (reference sequence). Trimming stripped 0 bases from V and 4 bases from J, with 12 bases between. The CDR3 DNA reads as TGTGCCTGGAGTGTTGTGGGCCCGTTTAATGAAAAACTGTTTTTT. It specifies CAWSVVGPFNEKLFF. Combining the CDR3 with reference TRBV30 and TRBJ1-4 gives the whole variable domain SQTIHQWPATLVQPVGSPLSLECTVEGTSNPNLYWYRQAAGRGLQLLFYSVGIGQISSEVPQNLSASRPQDRQFILSSKKLLLSDSGFYLCAWSVVGPFNEKLFFGSGTQLSVL.

This clone came up a few times. The chain recombines TRBV2 with TRBJ2-7; D gene uncertain. This CDR3 has 12 residues. Looked up from germline, CDR1 is SNHLY and CDR2 is FYNNEI. Trimming stripped 7 bases from V and 3 bases from J, with 10 bases between. CDR3 region: CASTSLVYEQYF. The CDR3 bases are TGTGCCAGCACTTCCCTAGTCTACGAGCAGTACTTC. The complete variable domain, with remaining parts taken from reference TRBV2 and TRBJ2-7, reads EPEVTQTPSHQVTQMGQEVILRCVPISNHLYFYWYRQILGQKVEFLVSFYNNEISEKSEIFDDQFSVERPDGSNFTLKIRSTKLEDSAMYFCASTSLVYEQYFGPGTRLTVT.

This rearrangement joins TRBV5-4 to TRBJ1-5, with no clear D. Trimming shortened V by 4 bases and J by 3 bases, and 14 bases separated the two germline ends. Per germline, CDR1 SGHNT and CDR2 YYREEE (reference sequence). The CDR3 spans 15 residues. DNA for the CDR3: TGTGCCAGCAGCCTTGGAGGAGGCTACAATCAGCCCCAGCATTTT. Protein: CASSLGGGYNQPQHF.

J is TRBJ1-2 and V is TRBV6-5, with 8 bases that match TRBD1. The J segment lost 7 bases and the V segment lost 6 bases, leaving 4 bases of the junction unmatched. The CDR3 has 12 residues. Germline CDR1 MNHEY, CDR2 SVGAGI. Here the CDR3 reads CASSFQGAGYTF. CDR3 bases: TGTGCCAGCAGCTTCCAGGGGGCTGGCTACACCTTC.

The V call is TRBV7-2, the J call TRBJ1-2; 10 nucleotides align to TRBD1. Germline V lookup: CDR1 SGHTA, CDR2 FQGNSA. V gave up 5 bases and J gave up 7 bases; unmatched junction bases: 16. The CDR3 spans 17 residues. The CDR3 DNA reads TGTGCCAGCAGCATAGGGACAGGGGTCGGGGTAATGCGTGGCTACACCTTC. This encodes CASSIGTGVGVMRGYTF.

This rearrangement joins TRBV28 to TRBJ2-3; D may be TRBD1 (6 bases). The CDR3 sequence is 15 residues long. The V gene's germline CDR1 is MDHEN and CDR2 SYDVKM. V dropped 4 bases and J dropped 5 bases, with 16 bases sitting between them. The chain's CDR3 is CASSSGQFGIDTQYF. CDR3 bases: TGTGCCAGCAGTTCGGGACAATTTGGGATAGATACGCAGTATTTT.

The chain's CDR3 is CASSFRTGSSYEQYF. The DNA of the CDR3 is TGTGCCAGCAGTTTTAGGACGGGAAGCTCCTACGAGCAGTACTTC. The chain employs TRBV5-4 and TRBJ2-7, with a possible D match to TRBD2 (5 bases). V was cut by 5 bases and J by 0 bases, with 15 bases left in between. The CDR3 totals 15 residues. Per the germline V gene, CDR1 is SGHNT and CDR2 is YYREEE (reference sequence). The whole variable domain, filled in from reference TRBV5-4 and TRBJ2-7, reads ETGVTQSPTHLIKTRGQQVTLRCSSQSGHNTVSWYQQALGQGPQFIFQYYREEENGRGNFPPRFSGLQFPNYSSELNVNALELDDSALYLCASSFRTGSSYEQYFGPGTRLTVT.